The 28 T cell receptor beta chains listed next were all sequenced from one sample in a study of T cell changes during pregnancy in multiple sclerosis. Profiling relied on immunoSEQ multiplex PCR, and the TCRdb table lists in-frame clones only, not all of them. This sample carries fewer than 90,000 clones, approximately 92% of them seen once, and the ten largest clones take around 1.4%. Sequenced here: peripheral blood, sampled in the third trimester of pregnancy. Receptors originate from a female donor in good health, enrolled as a control in a pregnancy study.

The chain employs TRBV9 and TRBJ2-1; 10 bases are shared with TRBD2. Germline lookup yields CDR1 SGDLS and CDR2 YYNGEE. The ends lost 1 base at V and 3 bases at J; junction bases unmatched: 4. The CDR3 extends over 16 amino acids. CDR3 sequence: CASSVRGLAHYNEQFF. CDR3 sequence (DNA): TGTGCCAGCAGCGTAAGGGGACTAGCGCACTACAATGAGCAGTTCTTC. Looking up the rest from reference TRBV9 and TRBJ2-1 gives the full variable domain: DSGVTQTPKHLITATGQRVTLRCSPRSGDLSVYWYQQSLDQGLQFLIQYYNGEERAKGNILERFSAQQFPDLHSELNLSSLELGDSALYFCASSVRGLAHYNEQFFGPGTRLTVL.

Worth noting for this clone: A read error may produce the germline difference seen at one junction end. The chain uses TRBV5-6 and TRBJ1-5, with TRBD1 matching 7 bases. Germline CDR1 reads SGHDT; CDR2 reads YYEEEE. The CDR3 length is 16 residues. The CDR3 protein is CASSLLGEGGNRPQHF. The CDR3 DNA sequence: TGTGCCAGCAGCTTGCTAGGGGAAGGGGGCAATCGGCCCCAGCATTTT.

This chain links TRBV2 with TRBJ1-1; D is uncertain. CDR1 is SNHLY, CDR2 FYNNEI, per germline. The CDR3 runs 11 residues. V lost 2 bases, J lost 7 bases, and 5 bases lay in between. This chain's CDR3 is CASSEQIEAFF. The CDR3 bases are TGTGCCAGCAGTGAACAGATTGAAGCTTTCTTT.

The V call is TRBV5-6, the J call TRBJ2-1, with D perhaps TRBD2 (6 bases). This CDR3 is 13 amino acids long. The germline V gene encodes CDR1 SGHDT and CDR2 YYEEEE. Trimming took off 1 base at V and 10 bases at J, with 12 bases between the two ends. CDR3 sequence reads: CASSLYAAGEQFF. The CDR3, as DNA: TGTGCCAGCAGCTTGTATGCGGCGGGGGAGCAGTTCTTC.

This chain uses TRBV28 with TRBJ1-5; 7 bases match TRBD1. Germline loops: CDR1 MDHEN, CDR2 SYDVKM. The V and J ends lost 2 bases and 7 bases, in that order; junction bases with no gene match: 8. CDR3 length: 15 residues. CDR3 DNA sequence: TGTGCCAGCAGTTTACCCCAGGGGGAAAGCCAGCCCCAGCATTTT. Protein: CASSLPQGESQPQHF.

V and J are TRBV6-1 and TRBJ2-7; D gene ambiguous. This CDR3 has 13 amino acids. Trimming removed 7 bases from V and 2 bases from J, with 12 bases in between. Germline CDR1 and CDR2: MNHNS and SASEGT. The CDR3 spells CASNLLKPYEQYF. For the CDR3, the DNA is TGTGCCAGCAATCTACTGAAACCCTACGAGCAGTACTTC.

This chain links TRBV9 with TRBJ2-2, with D tentatively TRBD2 (6 bases). Per germline, CDR1 SGDLS and CDR2 YYNGEE. V gave up 3 bases and J gave up 1 base, with 13 bases separating them. The length of the CDR3 is 16 residues. The CDR3 region is CASSENSGGNTGELFF. Written as DNA, the CDR3 is TGTGCCAGCAGCGAGAATAGCGGAGGGAACACCGGGGAGCTGTTTTTT.

This chain links TRBV5-1 with TRBJ2-7; D is uncertain. CDR1 SGHRS and CDR2 YFSETQ come from the germline V gene. The CDR3 covers 12 residues. V was pared by 3 bases and J by 1 base, with 5 bases between. The CDR3 protein is CASSSTSYEQYF. The CDR3 DNA reads TGCGCCAGCAGCTCTACTTCCTACGAGCAGTACTTC.

The rearrangement joins TRBV11-2 to TRBJ2-1; 9 bases line up with TRBD1. Germline V gene lookup returns CDR1 SGHAT and CDR2 FQNNGV. The J segment lost 3 bases and the V segment lost 2 bases, leaving 5 bases of the junction unmatched. The CDR3 has 16 amino acids. CDR3 DNA: TGTGCCAGCAGCTTATACCGGGACAGGGACTACAATGAGCAGTTCTTC. Its translation is CASSLYRDRDYNEQFF. The full variable domain, its missing parts supplied by reference TRBV11-2 and TRBJ2-1, is EAGVAQSPRYKIIEKRQSVAFWCNPISGHATLYWYQQILGQGPKLLIQFQNNGVVDDSQLPKDRFSAERLKGVDSTLKIQPAKLEDSAVYLCASSLYRDRDYNEQFFGPGTRLTVL.

This chain uses TRBV2 with TRBJ2-1, with 12 bases aligning to TRBD2. CDR3 length equals 16 residues. Germline V lookup: CDR1 SNHLY, CDR2 FYNNEI. V shed 6 bases and J 7 bases; nucleotides not matched to a gene: 10. Written as DNA, the CDR3 is TGTGCCAGCAGACGGACTAGCGGGACGGGGGTAAATGAGCAGTTCTTC. Its protein product is CASRRTSGTGVNEQFF. Supplemented by reference TRBV2 and TRBJ2-1, the full variable domain reads EPEVTQTPSHQVTQMGQEVILRCVPISNHLYFYWYRQILGQKVEFLVSFYNNEISEKSEIFDDQFSVERPDGSNFTLKIRSTKLEDSAMYFCASRRTSGTGVNEQFFGPGTRLTVL.

This rearrangement joins TRBV14 to TRBJ2-1, with a weak D call TRBD1 (5 bases). The germline CDR1 and CDR2 sequences are SGHDN and FVKESK. This CDR3 has 12 residues. The V end lost 0 bases, the J end lost 15 bases, and 12 bases lay between the germline ends. The DNA of the CDR3 is TGTGCCAGCAGCCAAGAAAGGGGCCGTAGGTTCTTC. Amino acids: CASSQERGRRFF.

This chain links TRBV28 with TRBJ2-5; perhaps TRBD1 as D (6 bases). Germline loops: CDR1 MDHEN, CDR2 SYDVKM. Trimming took 2 bases from V and 2 from J, leaving 9 bases between them. This CDR3 contains 14 residues. In nucleotides, the CDR3 is TGTGCCAGCAGTTTAGTGGGGGCTCAAGAGACCCAGTACTTC. Amino acid sequence: CASSLVGAQETQYF.

This clone was counted between two and nine times. V is TRBV27 and J is TRBJ1-1; D is unclear. Looked up from germline, CDR1 is MNHEY and CDR2 is SMNVEV (reference sequence). With 2 bases removed from V and 0 bases from J, the gap between germline ends came to 4 bases. The CDR3 covers 13 residues. As DNA, the CDR3 is TGTGCCAGCAGTTTAGGGCTGAACACTGAAGCTTTCTTT. Its protein is CASSLGLNTEAFF.

The sample holds one count of this clone. This chain connects TRBV5-1 to TRBJ2-5, with 8 bases identical to TRBD2. The junction had 9 bases not matched to a gene; V was cut back by 3 bases and J by 11 bases. Germline CDR1 and CDR2: SGHRS and YFSETQ. This CDR3 is built from 13 residues. As DNA, the CDR3 is TGCGCCAGCAGCTCGGGACCGGGGGGGATTCAGTACTTC. Translated: CASSSGPGGIQYF. Full variable domain (missing parts from reference TRBV5-1 and TRBJ2-5): KAGVTQTPRYLIKTRGQQVTLSCSPISGHRSVSWYQQTPGQGLQFLFEYFSETQRNKGNFPGRFSGRQFSNSRSEMNVSTLELGDSALYLCASSSGPGGIQYFGPGTRLLVL.

The chain is built from TRBV30 and TRBJ1-4, with unresolved D. V lost 0 bases and J lost 5, with 10 bases in between. Germline V lookup: CDR1 GTSNPN, CDR2 SVGIG (reference sequence). This CDR3 spans 14 amino acids. The CDR3 sequence is CAWSVKFENEKLFF. CDR3 coding DNA: TGTGCCTGGAGTGTAAAATTTGAGAATGAAAAACTGTTTTTT. The variable domain in full, with the rest retrieved from reference TRBV30 and TRBJ1-4, is SQTIHQWPATLVQPVGSPLSLECTVEGTSNPNLYWYRQAAGRGLQLLFYSVGIGQISSEVPQNLSASRPQDRQFILSSKKLLLSDSGFYLCAWSVKFENEKLFFGSGTQLSVL.

The genes are TRBV19 and TRBJ2-7, with 7 bases matching TRBD1. Germline CDR1 reads LNHDA; CDR2 reads SQIVND (reference sequence). V was pared by 5 bases and J by 7 bases, with 8 bases of the junction left unmatched. CDR3 length: 13 amino acids. The CDR3: CASSPTTGVEQYF. The CDR3 coding sequence is TGTGCCAGTAGTCCGACCACAGGGGTTGAGCAGTACTTC.

The chain carries TRBV7-9 and TRBJ1-1, with D perhaps matching TRBD1 (6 bases). This CDR3 has 13 residues. Germline CDR1 and CDR2: SEHNR and FQNEAQ (reference sequence). The germline V and J ends were trimmed by 5 bases and 3 bases, with 10 bases remaining between them. This chain's CDR3 is CASSQQGYTEAFF. CDR3 coding DNA: TGTGCCAGCAGCCAACAGGGATACACTGAAGCTTTCTTT. Supplemented by reference TRBV7-9 and TRBJ1-1, the full variable domain reads DTGVSQNPRHKITKRGQNVTFRCDPISEHNRLYWYRQTLGQGPEFLTYFQNEAQLEKSRLLSDRFSAERPKGSFSTLEIQRTEQGDSAMYLCASSQQGYTEAFFGQGTRLTVV.

The rearrangement links TRBV5-1 to TRBJ2-5; 9 bases align to TRBD1. CDR1 and CDR2 (germline): SGHRS, YFSETQ. Trimming removed 1 base from V and 3 bases from J; junction bases left unmatched: 7. The CDR3 is 16 residues long. The CDR3 protein is CASSLYGQGLEETQYF. CDR3 coding DNA: TGCGCCAGCAGCTTGTATGGACAGGGGTTGGAAGAGACCCAGTACTTC.

V is TRBV7-9 and J is TRBJ2-7; TRBD1 might be the D (6 bases). Trimming shortened V by 6 bases and J by 5 bases, and 17 bases separated the two germline ends. The length of the CDR3 is 14 residues. The germline CDR1 and CDR2 sequences are SEHNR and FQNEAQ (reference sequence). CDR3 in DNA: TGTGCCAGCAGGGTCGGACAGCCGGGCAACGAGCAGTACTTC. Protein: CASRVGQPGNEQYF. The full variable domain, in which reference TRBV7-9 and TRBJ2-7 provide the parts outside the CDR3, is DTGVSQNPRHKITKRGQNVTFRCDPISEHNRLYWYRQTLGQGPEFLTYFQNEAQLEKSRLLSDRFSAERPKGSFSTLEIQRTEQGDSAMYLCASRVGQPGNEQYFGPGTRLTVT.

This clone was recorded once. The chain uses TRBV5-5 and TRBJ2-7; tentative D call: TRBD2 (5 bases). Per germline, CDR1 SGHKS and CDR2 YYEKEE (reference sequence). This CDR3 spans 16 amino acids. Trimming shortened V by 1 base and J by 3 bases, and 17 bases separated the two germline ends. CDR3 coding DNA: TGTGCCAGCAGCTTGTTCTTTGGTGGGAGTAGCTACGAGCAGTACTTC. Its translation: CASSLFFGGSSYEQYF. The complete variable domain, with remaining parts taken from reference TRBV5-5 and TRBJ2-7, reads DAGVTQSPTHLIKTRGQQVTLRCSPISGHKSVSWYQQVLGQGPQFIFQYYEKEERGRGNFPDRFSARQFPNYSSELNVNALLLGDSALYLCASSLFFGGSSYEQYFGPGTRLTVT.

The rearrangement links TRBV5-1 to TRBJ1-1; D gene unclear. The CDR3 consists of 13 residues. V was clipped by 3 bases and J by 1 base, with 7 bases between them. Germline V gene sequence: CDR1 SGHRS, CDR2 YFSETQ. CDR3 in DNA: TGCGCCAGCAGCTCAACACCGAACACTGAAGCTTTCTTT. This gives the protein CASSSTPNTEAFF.

The rearrangement uses TRBV2 and TRBJ1-3; D is unclear. V was clipped by 2 bases and J by 4 bases, with 3 bases between them. The CDR3 consists of 12 residues. The V gene's germline CDR1 is SNHLY and CDR2 FYNNEI. DNA of the CDR3: TGTGCCAGCAGTGAAAGCGGAAACACCATATATTTT. This encodes CASSESGNTIYF.

The rearrangement uses TRBV28 and TRBJ2-7, with 7 bases aligning to TRBD1. V was clipped by 2 bases and J by 6 bases; unmatched bases: 10. Germline values: CDR1 MDHEN, CDR2 SYDVKM. The CDR3 spans 15 residues. The CDR3 DNA reads TGTGCCAGCAGTTTAACCCAGGGACAGAGCGCCGAGCAGTACTTC. This sequence encodes CASSLTQGQSAEQYF.

The CDR3 loop reads CAIREGKGQESNEQFF. CDR3 DNA: TGTGCCATCAGGGAAGGCAAGGGACAGGAGAGCAATGAGCAGTTCTTC. The V call is TRBV10-3, the J call TRBJ2-1; 8 bases fit TRBD1. Germline V CDR1 and CDR2: ENHRY, SYGVKD. With 6 bases clipped from V and 6 bases from J, the junction kept 13 bases outside the gene matches. The CDR3 totals 16 residues.

The chain has TRBV28 and TRBJ2-3, with 9 bases that match TRBD2. CDR1 is MDHEN and CDR2 is SYDVKM in the germline V gene. Trimming cost V 8 bases and J 5 bases; bases outside gene matches: 17. The CDR3 covers 17 residues. The CDR3, as DNA: TGTGCCAGCGGAGAGCAGACTAGCGGCCAACTGATAGATACGCAGTATTTT. The encoded protein is CASGEQTSGQLIDTQYF.

This chain connects TRBV11-2 to TRBJ2-2, with D tentatively TRBD1 (6 bases). With 6 bases removed from V and 6 bases from J, the gap between germline ends came to 11 bases. From germline, CDR1 is SGHAT and CDR2 FQNNGV. The CDR3 has 13 residues. CDR3 DNA: TGTGCCAGCAGAGGGGCAGGGGCCGGGGAGCTGTTTTTT. Translating it yields CASRGAGAGELFF.

This chain links TRBV4-2 with TRBJ1-1; the D gene is possibly TRBD1 (5 bases). With 3 bases removed from V and 0 bases from J, the gap between germline ends came to 11 bases. From germline, CDR1 is LGHNA and CDR2 YNFKEQ. The CDR3 is 15 residues long. DNA for the CDR3: TGTGCCAGCAGCCAGGCGGGGCAGGTGAACACTGAAGCTTTCTTT. Protein sequence: CASSQAGQVNTEAFF.

The rearrangement uses TRBV6-5 and TRBJ2-7, with D possibly being TRBD1 (7 bases). There are 14 residues in the CDR3. Germline CDR1 MNHEY, CDR2 SVGAGI. V dropped 6 bases and J dropped 5 bases, with 17 bases sitting between them. DNA for the CDR3: TGTGCCAGCAGCACTGGCAGGGGGGTTAACGAGCAGTACTTC. It translates to CASSTGRGVNEQYF.